These 28 T cell receptor beta chains share one sample of origin, sequenced in a study of vaccination and CD4 T cells after COVID-19. Regarding time point: late sampling 161 to 241 days after vaccination in a few convalescent patients. Treatment given: 10-day PBMC culture with coronavirus spike peptide pools or control peptides (ViraFEST assay). These receptors' targets are unknown. Sequenced with the Oncomine TCR Beta short-read assay was DNA taken from cultured CD4+ T cells. TCRdb re-derived calls from the PCR reads in MiXCR, one entry per CDR3 protein. The sample has around 18,000 distinct CDR3 sequences, approximately 44% seen once. The starting material was CD4+ T cells from blood, cultured in vitro, obtained about 7 months after SARS-CoV-2 vaccination. These receptors all come from a human donor who had recovered from COVID-19.

The V gene is TRBV6-1, the J gene TRBJ1-6; 9 bases are shared with TRBD1. The V gene end was trimmed by 8 bases and the J gene end by 7 bases; junction bases not matched to a gene: 0. This CDR3 is built from 12 residues. Germline CDR1 reads MNHNS; CDR2 reads SASEGT. The CDR3 spells CASGTGNSPLHF. The CDR3 nucleotides read TGTGCCAGCGGGACAGGGAATTCACCCCTCCACTTT.

By share, this clonotype ranks as medium-sized. The chain couples TRBV7-2 to TRBJ1-2; 8 nucleotides line up with TRBD1. The CDR3 has 14 amino acids. V lost 5 bases and J lost 4; bases outside the gene matches: 6. Per the germline V gene, CDR1 is SGHTA and CDR2 is FQGNSA. The CDR3, as DNA: TGTGCCAGCAGCGTACAGGGGGTCGTCTATGGCTACACCTTC. Translating it yields CASSVQGVVYGYTF. Together with reference TRBV7-2 and TRBJ1-2, the CDR3 gives the full variable domain: GAGVSQSPSNKVTEKGKDVELRCDPISGHTALYWYRQSLGQGLEFLIYFQGNSAPDKSGLPSDRFSAERTGGSVSTLTIQRTQQEDSAVYLCASSVQGVVYGYTFGSGTRLTVV.

This clonotype was recorded a few times. The rearrangement links TRBV20-1 to TRBJ1-5, with D perhaps TRBD1 (5 bases). Germline V gene lookup returns CDR1 DFQATT and CDR2 SNEGSKA (reference sequence). This CDR3 is built from 12 residues. This chain's CDR3 is CRAGVRIKPQHF. The CDR3 DNA reads TGCAGAGCGGGGGTCCGTATCAAGCCCCAGCATTTT.

This clonotype was counted between two and nine times. The rearrangement uses TRBV20-1 and TRBJ1-1; D is perhaps TRBD1 (5 bases). V shed 5 bases and J shed 4 bases, with 11 bases lying between them. The germline gives CDR1 DFQATT, CDR2 SNEGSKA (reference sequence). This CDR3 region has 12 residues. This CDR3 is CSADPQGTEAFF. CDR3 nucleotides: TGCAGTGCTGACCCCCAGGGCACTGAAGCTTTCTTT.

V gene TRBV6-5 combines with J gene TRBJ1-1; no reliable D call. The CDR3 loop spans 13 amino acids. Germline V CDR1 and CDR2: MNHEY, SVGAGI. Between the trimmed V and J ends, which lost 0 bases and 4 bases, there was a span of 6 bases. The CDR3 sequence: CASSYSTGTEAFF. The CDR3 DNA reads as TGTGCCAGCAGTTACTCTACGGGCACTGAAGCTTTCTTT.

The chain recombines TRBV6-2 or TRBV6-3 with TRBJ2-7; 10 bases fit TRBD1. Trimming cost V 8 bases and J 2 bases; bases outside gene matches: 3. This CDR3 has 13 residues. Germline CDR1 reads MNHEY; CDR2 reads SVGEGT. CDR3 residues: CASGDRGAYEQYF. In DNA form, the CDR3 reads TGTGCCAGCGGGGACAGGGGAGCCTACGAGCAGTACTTC.

This clonotype has more than one count but fewer than ten. The rearrangement links TRBV7-3 to TRBJ2-5; the D is unclear. CDR1 is SGHTA and CDR2 is FQGTGA in the germline V gene. The CDR3 has 12 residues. V dropped 0 bases and J dropped 4 bases, with 3 bases sitting between them. The CDR3 protein is CASSLTVETQYF. The CDR3 nucleotides are TGTGCCAGCAGCTTAACGGTAGAGACCCAGTACTTC.

A single count supports this clonotype. The chain joins TRBV20-1 to TRBJ2-1; D call uncertain. This CDR3 region has 14 residues. V lost 8 bases and J lost 0, with 14 bases in between. Germline values: CDR1 DFQATT, CDR2 SNEGSKA (reference sequence). The CDR3, as DNA: TGCAGTAGGAGACAACGACTCTCCTACAATGAGCAGTTCTTC. Its translation is CSRRQRLSYNEQFF.

The CDR3 is CASIGGVSYEQYF. CDR3 coding DNA: TGTGCCAGCATCGGCGGGGTCTCCTACGAGCAGTACTTC. This chain joins TRBV2 and TRBJ2-7, with a weak D call TRBD2 (6 bases). This CDR3 has 13 residues. The germline V gene has CDR1 SNHLY and CDR2 FYNNEI. With 7 bases removed from V and 0 bases from J, the gap between germline ends came to 10 bases.

The genes are TRBV7-9 and TRBJ2-2; no firm D call. Germline CDR1 reads SEHNR; CDR2 reads FQNEAQ (reference sequence). CDR3 length: 14 residues. V was shortened by 4 bases and J by 1 base, with 7 bases between the two germline ends. The CDR3 protein is CASSWAKNTGELFF. The CDR3 DNA sequence: TGTGCCAGCAGCTGGGCCAAGAACACCGGGGAGCTGTTTTTT.

This clonotype was observed a few times. The V and J genes are TRBV7-3 and TRBJ1-1, with a tentative D call TRBD1 (6 bases). Germline CDR1 is SGHTA and CDR2 is FQGTGA. The ends were cut back, 6 bases at V and 3 bases at J, with 11 bases in the middle. The CDR3 has 13 amino acids. The CDR3 sequence is CASSDRRHTEAFF. The CDR3 DNA sequence: TGTGCCAGCAGTGACAGGCGGCACACTGAAGCTTTCTTT. The variable domain in full, completed from reference TRBV7-3 and TRBJ1-1, reads GAGVSQTPSNKVTEKGKYVELRCDPISGHTALYWYRQSLGQGPEFLIYFQGTGAADDSGLPNDRFFAVRPEGSVSTLKIQRTERGDSAVYLCASSDRRHTEAFFGQGTRLTVV.

This clonotype was counted between two and nine times. The chain uses TRBV20-1 and TRBJ1-1; TRBD1 is a possible D gene (6 bases). Trimming left V 6 bases short and J 5 bases short, with 19 bases between. This CDR3 has 14 residues. CDR1 and CDR2 (germline): DFQATT, SNEGSKA (reference sequence). The CDR3 reads CSAREPGEYTEAFF. The CDR3 DNA reads TGCAGTGCCCGTGAACCAGGGGAGTATACTGAAGCTTTCTTT.

This clonotype was recorded a few times. CDR3 in DNA: TGTGCCAGCAGTTACAGCAAGGGACAGTTTAATTCACCCCTCCACTTT. This sequence encodes CASSYSKGQFNSPLHF. The V call is TRBV6-5, the J call TRBJ1-6; 7 bases are shared with TRBD1. The CDR3 extends over 16 amino acids. The V and J ends lost 2 bases and 6 bases, in that order; junction bases with no gene match: 7. Germline V gene data show CDR1 as MNHEY and CDR2 as SVGAGI.

J is TRBJ2-5 and V is TRBV7-2, with TRBD2 as a possible D gene (6 bases). Germline V gene data show CDR1 as SGHTA and CDR2 as FQGNSA. V lost 5 bases, J lost 11 bases, and 18 bases lay in between. The CDR3 totals 13 residues. The chain's CDR3 is CASSPLFAGRQYF. The CDR3 bases are TGTGCCAGCAGCCCCCTCTTTGCGGGAAGGCAGTACTTC.

This sequence joins TRBV6-1 and TRBJ2-7; D call uncertain. There are 13 residues in the CDR3. The V end was cut by 8 bases, the J end by 4 bases, with 15 bases between. Germline V gene sequence: CDR1 MNHNS, CDR2 SASEGT. Here the CDR3 DNA reads TGTGCCAGCCAGCGAGGAGAAGAGTACGAGCAGTACTTC. As protein: CASQRGEEYEQYF.

The J gene is TRBJ2-7, the V gene TRBV28; 9 bases map to TRBD1. The CDR3 loop spans 15 amino acids. J gave up 7 bases and V 6 bases, and 13 bases lay outside the gene matches. Germline V gives CDR1 MDHEN, CDR2 SYDVKM. The CDR3 protein is CASRPTGGEGAEQYF. CDR3 coding DNA: TGTGCCAGCAGGCCCACAGGGGGCGAAGGGGCAGAGCAGTACTTC.

The sample holds a few counts of this clonotype. This chain links TRBV7-2 with TRBJ1-2, with D possibly matching TRBD1 (5 bases). The CDR3 sequence is 14 residues long. Trimming left V 1 base short and J 4 bases short, with 10 bases between. Germline V lookup: CDR1 SGHTA, CDR2 FQGNSA. DNA for the CDR3: TGTGCCAGCAGCTTAGGGGGCTCCGCCTATGGCTACACCTTC. Translation: CASSLGGSAYGYTF.

This clonotype was observed a few times. This chain links TRBV15 with TRBJ2-3, with 9 bases lining up with TRBD2. Unmatched junction bases numbered 7, after V lost 1 base and J lost 5 bases. Germline CDR1 and CDR2: LNHNV and YYDKDF (reference sequence). CDR3 length: 16 amino acids. As DNA, the CDR3 is TGTGCCACCAGCAGAGCTCTAGCGGGGTACGTAGATACGCAGTATTTT. Translated: CATSRALAGYVDTQYF. Full variable domain (missing parts from reference TRBV15 and TRBJ2-3): DAMVIQNPRYQVTQFGKPVTLSCSQTLNHNVMYWYQQKSSQAPKLLFHYYDKDFNNEADTPDNFQSRRPNTSFCFLDIRSPGLGDTAMYLCATSRALAGYVDTQYFGPGTRLTVL.

The J gene is TRBJ1-2, the V gene TRBV7-8, with TRBD1 as a possible D gene (5 bases). The germline V and J ends were trimmed by 5 bases and 5 bases, with 12 bases remaining between them. This CDR3 region has 13 residues. Germline assignment: CDR1 SGHVS and CDR2 FQNEAQ. CDR3 in amino acids: CASSPDTGYGYTF. CDR3 in DNA: TGTGCCAGCAGCCCGGACACTGGGTATGGCTACACCTTC.

The rearrangement uses TRBV10-1 and TRBJ2-7; D uncertain. Looked up from germline, CDR1 is WNHNN and CDR2 is SYGVQD (reference sequence). This CDR3 is built from 18 residues. V lost 2 bases to trimming and J lost 0 bases, with 20 bases between them. The CDR3 is CASSEPSQPETRSYEQYF. CDR3 bases: TGCGCCAGCAGTGAGCCCTCCCAACCTGAGACGCGCTCCTACGAGCAGTACTTC.

The chain joins TRBV2 to TRBJ2-7; no reliable D call. The CDR3 totals 15 residues. CDR1 is SNHLY and CDR2 is FYNNEI in the germline V gene. The V gene lost 2 bases and the J gene lost 2 bases, with 13 bases spanning the gap. The CDR3 loop reads CASSEFRHSTYEQYF. The CDR3 DNA reads TGTGCCAGCAGTGAATTCAGGCACAGTACCTACGAGCAGTACTTC.

The CDR3 loop is CSALPTGLMETQYF. The CDR3, as DNA: TGCAGTGCCCTACCGACAGGGCTAATGGAGACCCAGTACTTC. The V gene is TRBV20-1, the J gene TRBJ2-5, with TRBD1 matching over 7 bases. The CDR3 loop spans 14 amino acids. Looked up from germline, CDR1 is DFQATT and CDR2 is SNEGSKA (reference sequence). J gave up 5 bases and V 6 bases, and 12 bases lay outside the gene matches.

This clonotype was picked up a small number of times. The chain carries TRBV7-9 and TRBJ1-2; D is uncertain. This CDR3 contains 13 residues. Germline CDR1 is SEHNR and CDR2 is FQNEAQ (reference sequence). V gave up 1 base and J gave up 4 bases, with 7 bases separating them. CDR3 bases: TGTGCCAGCAGCTTAGACAGTCGCTATGGCTACACCTTC. This encodes CASSLDSRYGYTF.

The J gene is TRBJ2-1, the V gene TRBV15; 10 bases line up with TRBD1. Losses at the gene ends were 3 bases for V and 8 bases for J; bases not matched to a gene: 4. This CDR3 has 14 residues. Germline-derived CDR1 and CDR2 are LNHNV and YYDKDF (reference sequence). CDR3 bases: TGTGCCACCAGCAGTAGACAGGGGGCCGATGAGCAGTTCTTC. It encodes CATSSRQGADEQFF.

The rearrangement links TRBV7-2 to TRBJ2-5; no clear D gene. The V gene's germline CDR1 is SGHTA and CDR2 FQGNSA. V dropped 5 bases and J dropped 1 base, with 11 bases sitting between them. The CDR3 extends over 14 amino acids. For the CDR3, the DNA is TGTGCCAGCAGCATCAGACCCAGCCAAGAGACCCAGTACTTC. Translated, it gives CASSIRPSQETQYF.

The chain couples TRBV10-3 to TRBJ2-3; D unresolved. The CDR3 contains 13 residues. Germline V gene lookup returns CDR1 ENHRY and CDR2 SYGVKD. With 2 bases removed from V and 1 base from J, the gap between germline ends came to 4 bases. The CDR3 protein is CAISEPRTDTQYF. The CDR3 DNA is TGTGCCATCAGTGAGCCGCGCACAGATACGCAGTATTTT.

The chain links TRBV7-9 to TRBJ2-3, with D tentatively TRBD2 (6 bases). The V end was cut by 11 bases, the J end by 5 bases, with 17 bases between. This CDR3 comprises 13 residues. From germline, CDR1 is SEHNR and CDR2 FQNEAQ (reference sequence). Here the CDR3 reads CACAWVGGDTQYF. CDR3 nucleotide sequence: TGTGCCTGTGCATGGGTGGGGGGAGATACGCAGTATTTT.

This sequence joins TRBV20-1 and TRBJ1-2, with D unresolved. This CDR3 is 11 amino acids long. Germline lookup yields CDR1 DFQATT and CDR2 SNEGSKA (reference sequence). V lost 6 bases, J lost 2 bases, and 7 bases lay in between. CDR3 sequence reads: CSAAGNYGYTF. The CDR3 DNA follows: TGCAGTGCCGCGGGAAACTATGGCTACACCTTC.